This entry features one TCR beta chain sequence. Its specificity is not known. Investigators reverse transcribed all isolated RNA, so they sequenced expressed TCRB transcripts. Regulatory, naive and central memory T cell samples averaged around 3.5 million reads. Only in-frame clones appear in the TCRdb table, and some are missing; sequencing was by immunoSEQ multiplex PCR. This sample yields about 290,000 clones, of which around 7.3% are seen a single time; more than 0.8% belongs to the top ten. The V end was cut by 2 bases, the J end by 5 bases, with 18 bases between. Germline-derived CDR1 and CDR2 are MDHEN and SYDVKM. The CDR3 spans 16 residues. The data originate from a study of beta chain features in type 1 diabetes. Overall study: Patients looked much like healthy donors when it came to age, gender and cell yields. Examination of sorted cells across all samples involved approximately 100,000,000 cells. Findings and limits, study-wide: Type 1 diabetes patients showed a moderate but significant shortening of TCRB CDR3s in all four CD4+ subsets.

The clonotype comes from a woman under 30 in good health. The sequenced sample was central memory CD4+ T cells from blood. The chain combines TRBV28 with TRBJ1-2; D call uncertain. The CDR3 here is CASSLSPTRIGYGYTF. The CDR3 nucleotides read TGTGCCAGCAGTTTAAGCCCGACGAGGATAGGTTATGGCTACACCTTC.